These 14 T cell receptor beta chains were sequenced from one sample in a study of CD8 T cells in Susac syndrome. A quantity of roughly 0.5 to 1 ug RNA underwent reverse transcription using random hexamers. Each CDR3 protein is one row after TCRdb ran MiXCR on the immunoSEQ multiplex PCR reads. Among more than 70,000 distinct CDR3 sequences, around 90% were seen once, and the ten largest hold around 0.5%. The specimen sequenced was CD8+ T cells from PBMCs. These receptors all stem from a human donor with multiple sclerosis.

V gene TRBV19 combines with J gene TRBJ1-4; tentative D call: TRBD1 (5 bases). Germline lookup yields CDR1 LNHDA and CDR2 SQIVND (reference sequence). V was cut by 7 bases and J by 2 bases, with 14 bases left in between. CDR3 length: 15 amino acids. Here the CDR3 reads CASIRGPATNEKLFF. In nucleotides, the CDR3 is TGTGCCAGTATAAGGGGCCCGGCGACTAATGAAAAACTGTTTTTT.

This clonotype appeared once. The rearrangement uses TRBV2 and TRBJ1-5, with no clear D. This CDR3 is 14 amino acids long. With 8 bases removed from V and 2 bases from J, the gap between germline ends came to 13 bases. Per the germline V gene, CDR1 is SNHLY and CDR2 is FYNNEI. The CDR3 nucleotides read TGTGCCAGCCGGGCGATTCGGGGCAATCAGCCCCAGCATTTT. It is translated as CASRAIRGNQPQHF.

This chain links TRBV6-5 with TRBJ2-1; D call uncertain. V was shortened by 0 bases and J by 6 bases, with 3 bases between the two germline ends. Germline V CDR1 and CDR2: MNHEY, SVGAGI. CDR3 length equals 12 residues. This chain's CDR3 is CASSYSGNEQFF. The CDR3 coding sequence is TGTGCCAGCAGTTACTCGGGCAATGAGCAGTTCTTC.

The V gene is TRBV27, the J gene TRBJ1-3; D remains ambiguous. The length of the CDR3 is 16 residues. Trimming took 2 bases from V and 7 from J, leaving 18 bases between them. Germline V gene sequence: CDR1 MNHEY, CDR2 SMNVEV (reference sequence). The CDR3 coding sequence is TGTGCCAGCAGTTTACGGCGTGGTGGGCCCTACAACACCATATATTTT. It translates to CASSLRRGGPYNTIYF.

This clonotype showed up just once. The rearrangement uses TRBV7-8 and TRBJ2-2; no reliable D call. Germline loops: CDR1 SGHVS, CDR2 FQNEAQ. V dropped 1 base and J dropped 5 bases, with 8 bases sitting between them. This CDR3 spans 14 amino acids. The CDR3 DNA sequence: TGTGCCAGCAGCTTAGTTCTCCCTACCGGGGAGCTGTTTTTT. This encodes CASSLVLPTGELFF.

The rearrangement joins TRBV11-2 to TRBJ2-5; 9 bases are a match to TRBD1. The CDR3 has 14 amino acids. The ends lost 4 bases at V and 5 bases at J; junction bases unmatched: 5. CDR1 is SGHAT, CDR2 FQNNGV, per germline. CDR3 sequence: CASSYWTGEETQYF. CDR3 nucleotide sequence: TGTGCCAGCAGCTATTGGACAGGGGAGGAGACCCAGTACTTC.

The chain uses TRBV7-2 and TRBJ2-2, with 8 positions matching TRBD1. This CDR3 region has 20 residues. Germline V gives CDR1 SGHTA, CDR2 FQGNSA. J lost 4 bases, V lost 1 base, and 17 bases had no gene match. This chain's CDR3 is CASSLGLWTGSLGSTGELFF. DNA of the CDR3: TGTGCCAGCAGCTTAGGCTTGTGGACAGGGTCTCTCGGGTCCACCGGGGAGCTGTTTTTT.

The J gene is TRBJ2-7, the V gene TRBV10-3; no definite D call. The CDR3 totals 13 residues. The V gene lost 2 bases and the J gene lost 0 bases, with 5 bases spanning the gap. Germline values: CDR1 ENHRY, CDR2 SYGVKD. This CDR3 reads CAISEGVSYEQYF. CDR3 nucleotides: TGTGCCATCAGTGAGGGGGTCTCCTACGAGCAGTACTTC.

The sample holds a few counts of this clonotype. The chain joins TRBV7-9 to TRBJ2-7, with 13 bases matching TRBD2. Germline CDR1 SEHNR, CDR2 FQNEAQ (reference sequence). V dropped 4 bases and J dropped 3; count of bases not matched to a gene: 3. The CDR3 sequence is 15 residues long. CDR3 sequence: CASSSGLAGIYEQYF. The CDR3 DNA reads as TGTGCCAGCAGCTCGGGACTAGCGGGGATCTACGAGCAGTACTTC. Full variable domain (outside the CDR3, taken from reference TRBV7-9 and TRBJ2-7): DTGVSQNPRHKITKRGQNVTFRCDPISEHNRLYWYRQTLGQGPEFLTYFQNEAQLEKSRLLSDRFSAERPKGSFSTLEIQRTEQGDSAMYLCASSSGLAGIYEQYFGPGTRLTVT.

The rearrangement links TRBV27 to TRBJ2-1; weak D call: TRBD2 (7 bases). From germline, CDR1 is MNHEY and CDR2 SMNVEV (reference sequence). The CDR3 has 16 residues. Trimming stripped 3 bases from V and 1 base from J, with 13 bases between. The CDR3, as DNA: TGTGCCAGCAGTTTGAGTGGGGGGGCATCCTACAATGAGCAGTTCTTC. It is translated as CASSLSGGASYNEQFF.

Only one count was recorded for this clonotype. The V call is TRBV5-5, the J call TRBJ1-2; tentative D call: TRBD1 (5 bases). The length of the CDR3 is 12 residues. The ends were cut back, 4 bases at V and 8 bases at J, with 12 bases in the middle. Germline values: CDR1 SGHKS, CDR2 YYEKEE (reference sequence). This chain's CDR3 is CASSPGTQGYTF. DNA of the CDR3: TGTGCCAGCAGCCCGGGGACCCAGGGCTACACCTTC.

The gene calls are TRBV6-1 and TRBJ1-5, with unresolved D. Trimming removed 6 bases at V and 6 bases at J, with 9 bases between. CDR3 length: 12 residues. Germline V gives CDR1 MNHNS, CDR2 SASEGT. CDR3 region: CASSPTGQPQHF. CDR3 in DNA: TGTGCCAGCAGCCCAACGGGTCAGCCCCAGCATTTT.

The V and J genes are TRBV27 and TRBJ1-6; D is ambiguous. This CDR3 spans 14 amino acids. Looked up from germline, CDR1 is MNHEY and CDR2 is SMNVEV (reference sequence). V gave up 2 bases and J gave up 13 bases, with 15 bases separating them. CDR3 in amino acids: CASSLELGDRPLHF. The CDR3 region has the DNA TGTGCCAGCAGTTTAGAATTAGGCGACCGGCCCCTCCACTTT.

The rearrangement joins TRBV15 to TRBJ1-1; D may be TRBD1 (6 bases). With 1 base removed from V and 4 bases from J, the gap between germline ends came to 25 bases. The CDR3 sequence is 19 residues long. Germline assignment: CDR1 LNHNV and CDR2 YYDKDF (reference sequence). In DNA, the CDR3 is TGTGCCACCAGCAGAGTGCTTCCCGGGACACCTTCACGGAGCACTGAAGCTTTCTTT. It is translated as CATSRVLPGTPSRSTEAFF.